This passage covers 6 T cell receptor beta chains from one sample sequenced in a study of cytomegalovirus exposure and HLA in healthy donors. The PCR ran on 60 Vbeta and 13 Jbeta primers. Method: immunoSEQ multiplex PCR; TCRdb's copy keeps in-frame clones and lacks some. The sample contains some 140,000 clones, 65% to 75% of which appear only once. Sequenced sample: PBMCs. The receptors come from a man in his thirties or forties in good health and CMV-seronegative.

This clone has just a few counts. This chain connects TRBV19 to TRBJ2-2; 7 nucleotides match TRBD2. Germline V gives CDR1 LNHDA, CDR2 SQIVND (reference sequence). Trimming at V came to 1 base and at J to 4 bases, leaving 0 bases not matched to a gene. This CDR3 contains 14 residues. For the CDR3, the DNA is TGTGCCAGTAGTATAGGGGGGGGCACCGGGGAGCTGTTTTTT. Its translation: CASSIGGGTGELFF. Full variable domain (remainder filled in from reference TRBV19 and TRBJ2-2): DGGITQSPKYLFRKEGQNVTLSCEQNLNHDAMYWYRQDPGQGLRLIYYSQIVNDFQKGDIAEGYSVSREKKESFPLTVTSAQKNPTAFYLCASSIGGGTGELFFGEGSRLTVL.

This chain uses TRBV5-4 with TRBJ2-3; D gene ambiguous. The V gene's germline CDR1 is SGHNT and CDR2 YYREEE (reference sequence). Trimming cost V 9 bases and J 0 bases, with 11 bases left between them. The CDR3 runs 13 residues. The CDR3 is CATRQSSTDTQYF. For the CDR3, the DNA is TGTGCCACTCGCCAGTCTAGCACAGATACGCAGTATTTT.

This sequence joins TRBV29-1 and TRBJ2-7, with 7 bases lining up with TRBD1. The CDR3 extends over 12 amino acids. The J segment lost 5 bases and the V segment lost 6 bases, leaving 7 bases of the junction unmatched. CDR1 is SQVTM and CDR2 is ANQGSEA in the germline V gene. CDR3 loop: CSVLQGKDEQYF. In nucleotides, the CDR3 is TGCAGCGTGCTACAGGGGAAGGACGAGCAGTACTTC.

This clone was observed a few times. The V and J genes are TRBV30 and TRBJ2-7; D might be TRBD1 (5 bases). Trimming cost V 5 bases and J 0 bases, with 14 bases left between them. The CDR3 is 14 residues long. Germline CDR1 and CDR2: GTSNPN and SVGIG (reference sequence). This CDR3 is CAWSWGGNSYEQYF. The CDR3 DNA reads as TGTGCCTGGTCCTGGGGCGGAAACTCCTACGAGCAGTACTTC.

The genes are TRBV6-4 and TRBJ2-5, with 8 positions matching TRBD2. Germline CDR1 reads MRHNA; CDR2 reads SNTAGT. This CDR3 spans 13 amino acids. Trimming took 3 bases from V and 8 from J; bases not matched to a gene: 5. As DNA, the CDR3 is TGTGCCAGCAGTGATTCGGGAGGGGTAACCCAGTACTTC. As protein: CASSDSGGVTQYF.

This chain links TRBV6-5 with TRBJ2-3, with D possibly TRBD2 on 5 matching bases. Trimming cost V 0 bases and J 2 bases, with 9 bases left between them. This CDR3 comprises 15 residues. Germline CDR1 and CDR2: MNHEY and SVGAGI. The CDR3 DNA follows: TGTGCCAGCAGTTACTCCGGGGTCCTCACAGATACGCAGTATTTT. Translated, it gives CASSYSGVLTDTQYF.